This TCR beta chain was observed in a study of OX40 agonist ivuxolimab in advanced cancers. Overall study context: Participants averaged around 60 years of age (range roughly 23 to 90) and were about 85% male.

V was clipped by 6 bases and J by 10 bases, with 19 bases between them. The length of the CDR3 is 15 residues. CDR1 and CDR2 (germline): MNHEY, SVGAGI. Study-level points and caveats: At 0.1 to 3.0 mg/kg, CD4+ and CD8+ blood T cells expanded clonally by week 6.

About this clone itself: Its antigen is not identified.

Using immunoSEQ multiplex PCR, the repertoire was profiled, and TCRdb retains in-frame clones only, with some absent. The data contain 77,000 or so clones, 90% to 95% of them singletons. Sequencing was performed on CD4+ or CD8+ T cells sorted from blood, taken in a trial of the OX40 agonist ivuxolimab. J is TRBJ1-6 and V is TRBV6-5; tentatively, D is TRBD1 (6 bases). This receptor was obtained from an adult with an advanced solid tumor such as melanoma, head and neck, liver or kidney cancer. CDR3 nucleotide sequence: TGTGCCAGCAGCTACCGACAGGCCGCAGGGTCACCCCTCCACTTT. Its protein is CASSYRQAAGSPLHF.